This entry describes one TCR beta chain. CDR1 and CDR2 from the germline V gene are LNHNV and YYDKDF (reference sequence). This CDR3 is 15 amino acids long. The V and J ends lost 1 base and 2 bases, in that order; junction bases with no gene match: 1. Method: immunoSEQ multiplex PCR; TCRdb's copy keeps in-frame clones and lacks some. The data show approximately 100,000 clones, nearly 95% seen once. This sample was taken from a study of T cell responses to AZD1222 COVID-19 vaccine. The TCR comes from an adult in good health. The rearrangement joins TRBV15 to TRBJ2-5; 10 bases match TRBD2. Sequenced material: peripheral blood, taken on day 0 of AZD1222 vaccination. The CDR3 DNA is TGTGCCACCAGCAGAGGACTAGCGGGTCAAGAGACCCAGTACTTC. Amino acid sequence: CATSRGLAGQETQYF.